This T cell receptor (beta chain) was obtained from a study of T cell responses to AZD1222 COVID-19 vaccine. Overall study results and limits: Elevations in Spike-specific TCR breadth and depth followed administration of two AZD1222 doses.

Sequenced by immunoSEQ multiplex PCR; TCRdb stores in-frame clones only, minus some. This table holds 90,000 to 150,000 clones, around 88% found once. This clone was seen only once. Its antigen is unknown. CDR1 and CDR2 from the germline V gene are SGHRS and YFSETQ. The CDR3 has 15 amino acids. The V gene end was trimmed by 0 bases and the J gene end by 4 bases; junction bases not matched to a gene: 6. Sequencing was performed on peripheral blood, taken on day 0 of AZD1222 vaccination. The receptor's source is an adult in good health. V and J are TRBV5-1 and TRBJ2-5; 7 nucleotides align to TRBD2. This CDR3 is CASSLEGTTVETQYF. DNA for the CDR3: TGCGCCAGCAGCTTGGAGGGGACTACGGTAGAGACCCAGTACTTC.